This T cell receptor beta chain emerged from a study of beta chain features in type 1 diabetes. Regarding the study as a whole: It was not settled here whether HLA type affects TCRB rearrangement. Across all four CD4+ subsets, people with type 1 diabetes showed modestly shorter TCRB CDR3s.

About this clone itself: Its cognate antigen is unknown.

Averaging approximately 0.11 L, one heparinised blood draw was given by each donor. The whole isolated RNA underwent reverse transcription, so sequencing captured expressed TCRB transcripts. There were 3 million to 4 million reads on average in the naive, central memory and regulatory T cell samples. Sequencing was performed with immunoSEQ multiplex PCR; in TCRdb, only in-frame clones are kept and a portion is missing. The sample shows 600,000 to 750,000 clones, over 10% of them seen only once. This CDR3 contains 15 residues. The V end lost 2 bases, the J end lost 1 base, and 9 bases lay between the germline ends. Germline CDR1 and CDR2: SGHRS and YFSETQ.

The gene calls are TRBV5-1 and TRBJ2-2, with D perhaps TRBD1 (5 bases). This receptor was identified in a man aged 25 to 40 with type 1 diabetes. The sample taken for sequencing was naive CD4+ T cells from blood. The CDR3 DNA follows: TGCGCCAGCAGCTTCAGACAGCAGAACACCGGGGAGCTGTTTTTT. It yields the protein CASSFRQQNTGELFF.